This T cell receptor beta chain was identified in a study of CD8 T cells in Susac syndrome (dated by TCRdb to about 2019). General notes on the study: The study used repertoire sequencing to test whether antigen drove CD8+ T cell activation and differentiation in Susac syndrome. The research as a whole found: The number of individuals in the TCR sequencing and HLA analysis was recognized as being relatively small.

High-throughput TCR beta sequencing profiled peripheral blood CD8+ and CD4+ T cells from healthy donors, Susac syndrome patients and multiple sclerosis patients. The multiple sclerosis controls were treatment-naive patients who had stable or active relapsing-remitting disease and met the revised McDonald criteria. Bulk CD8+ and CD4+ T cells were purified by magnetic negative isolation, while CD8+ TEMRA cells were enriched using FACS. Blood was collected in EDTA tubes and processed within 24 hours, with PBMCs isolated through density gradient centrifugation. PBMCs destined for TCR sequencing were cryopreserved in liquid nitrogen and later thawed in a 37 °C water bath. A purity of at least 90% was achieved for sorted or isolated CD4+, CD8+ and CD8+ TEMRA cells. RNA was extracted using the RNeasy kit, and roughly 0.45 to 1 ug of the RNA was reverse transcribed with random hexamers. The immunoSEQ multiplex PCR assay, covering 54 Vbeta and 13 Jbeta segments, was used to amplify TCR beta CDR3 regions. PCR amplification bias was corrected by using a synthetic template baseline for primer optimization and computational correction. In the original analysis: Only productive sequences were kept, with reads annotated to V, D and J genes according to IMGT and analyzed in immunoSEQ Analyzer. Clonality was calculated as one minus the Shannon entropy normalized by log2 of the number of productive unique sequences. Public and private clones were assessed among the 100 most prevalent clones of each patient and control. Clones were defined as Susac-specific if absent from the healthy and MS cohorts, from approximately 1,100 published viral clones and from other ImmuneACCESS disease sequences. The public reads were run again by TCRdb, first through fastp at Q25 and then through MiXCR, and only productive beta chains were kept. Every CDR3 protein is listed once, alongside the most common genes and DNA of its rows. TCRdb assigned the V and J calls; the authors' analysis was not used. The sample table contains around 69,000 distinct CDR3 sequences; only one count was recorded for 96% of them. The ten most abundant clones make up 0.095% to 0.12% of the sample.

With respect to this clonotype: What antigen it recognizes has not been identified. No base quality information exists; no much larger clone differs at one position.

The CDR3 sequence holds 15 residues, the cysteine and phenylalanine included. Only CDR3 DNA is held: 45 bases, read in frame from base 1. Looking up the germline V gene yields CDR1 SGHDT and CDR2 YYEEEE. Germline trimming amounts to 4 bases on V and 5 bases on J, with 4 as the count of junction bases outside the gene matches. This receptor chain uses TRBV5-6 and TRBJ1-6, and TRBD1 aligns with 9 junction nucleotides. The receptor was isolated from a human donor with multiple sclerosis. The material sequenced was CD4+ T cells from PBMCs. The CDR3 amino acid sequence is: CASSAGTGNNSPLHF. The sequenced DNA is TGTGCCAGCAGCGCCGGGACAGGGAATAATTCACCCCTCCACTTT.